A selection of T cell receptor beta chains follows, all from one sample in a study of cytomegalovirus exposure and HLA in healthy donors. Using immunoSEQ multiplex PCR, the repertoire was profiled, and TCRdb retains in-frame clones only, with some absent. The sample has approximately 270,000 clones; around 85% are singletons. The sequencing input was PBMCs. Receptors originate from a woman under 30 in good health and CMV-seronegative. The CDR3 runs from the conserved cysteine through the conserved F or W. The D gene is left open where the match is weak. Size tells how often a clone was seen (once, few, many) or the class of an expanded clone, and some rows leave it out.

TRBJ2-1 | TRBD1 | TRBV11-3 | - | CASRKTGGDYNEQFF | TGTGCCAGCAGGAAGACAGGGGGGGACTACAATGAGCAGTTCTTC
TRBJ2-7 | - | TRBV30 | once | CAWSGYEQYF | TGTGCCTGGAGCGGCTACGAGCAGTACTTC
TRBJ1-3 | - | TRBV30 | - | CAWVLAEALSTIYF | TGTGCCTGGGTTCTCGCTGAGGCGTTAAGCACCATATATTTT
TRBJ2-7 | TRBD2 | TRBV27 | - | CATLGGVRQHF | TGTGCCACCCTGGGAGGGGTCCGACAGCACTTC
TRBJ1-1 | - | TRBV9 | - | CASSVKEVPNTEAFF | TGTGCCAGCAGCGTAAAAGAGGTCCCGAACACTGAAGCTTTCTTT
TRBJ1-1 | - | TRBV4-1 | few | CASSQDQSGYGPTEAFF | TGCGCCAGCAGCCAAGATCAATCAGGGTATGGGCCCACTGAAGCTTTCTTT
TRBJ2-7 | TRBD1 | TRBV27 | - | CASSFVGTGSYKQYF | TGTGCCAGCAGTTTTGTCGGGACAGGGAGTTATAAGCAGTACTTC
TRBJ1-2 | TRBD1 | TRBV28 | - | CATDNQGATGYTF | TGTGCCACCGATAACCAGGGGGCGACTGGCTACACCTTC
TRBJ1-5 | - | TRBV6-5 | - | CASSRQLYQPQHF | TGTGCCAGCAGTCGTCAGTTGTATCAGCCCCAGCATTTT
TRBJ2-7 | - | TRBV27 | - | CASSFPGGIYSEQYF | TGTGCCAGCAGTTTCCCCGGAGGAATCTACTCCGAGCAGTACTTC
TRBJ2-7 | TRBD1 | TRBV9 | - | CASSADRRASSYEQYF | TGTGCCAGCAGCGCGGACAGGCGAGCCAGTTCCTACGAGCAGTACTTC
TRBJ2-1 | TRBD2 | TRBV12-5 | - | CASGPGMSGRAGAYNEQFF | TGTGCTAGTGGTCCCGGCATGAGCGGGAGGGCCGGCGCTTACAATGAGCAGTTCTTC
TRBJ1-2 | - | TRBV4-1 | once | CASSQKRPFVQDQFGYTF | TGCGCCAGCAGCCAAAAACGGCCGTTTGTACAGGATCAGTTTGGCTACACCTTC
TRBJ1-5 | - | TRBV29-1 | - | CSAGWGNQPQHF | TGCAGCGCGGGTTGGGGCAATCAGCCCCAGCATTTT
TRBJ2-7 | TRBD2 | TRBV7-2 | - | CASSSDQGLAGYEQYF | TGTGCCAGCAGCTCAGATCAGGGACTAGCAGGCTACGAGCAGTACTTC
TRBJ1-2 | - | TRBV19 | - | CASSRTTASNYGYTF | TGTGCCAGTAGCCGTACGACAGCGTCTAACTATGGCTACACCTTC
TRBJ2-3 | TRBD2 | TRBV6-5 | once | CASSPLAGGSDTQYF | TGTGCCAGCAGCCCACTAGCGGGGGGGTCAGATACGCAGTATTTT
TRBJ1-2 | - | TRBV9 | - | CASSVKGDYGYTF | TGTGCCAGCAGCGTAAAAGGGGACTATGGCTACACCTTC